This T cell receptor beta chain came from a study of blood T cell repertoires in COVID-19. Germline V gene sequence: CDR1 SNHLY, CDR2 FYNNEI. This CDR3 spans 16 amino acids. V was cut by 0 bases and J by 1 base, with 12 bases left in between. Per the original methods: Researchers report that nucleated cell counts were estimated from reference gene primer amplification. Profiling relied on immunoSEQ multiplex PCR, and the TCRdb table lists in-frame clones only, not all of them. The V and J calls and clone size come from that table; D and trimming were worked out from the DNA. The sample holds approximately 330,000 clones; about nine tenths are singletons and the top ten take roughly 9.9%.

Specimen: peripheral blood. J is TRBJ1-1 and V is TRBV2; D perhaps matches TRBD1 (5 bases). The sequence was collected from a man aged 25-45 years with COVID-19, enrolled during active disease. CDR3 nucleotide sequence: TGTGCCAGCAGTGAAGCTGCCGGGGGACGGAACACTGAAGCTTTCTTT. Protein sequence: CASSEAAGGRNTEAFF.